The rows below give T cell receptor beta chains drawn from one sample of a study of beta chain bispecific antibodies for T cell cancers. The antigens of these receptors remain unknown. MiXCR, run by TCRdb on the 5' RACE reads, gives a single entry per CDR3 protein. Seen here are thousands of distinct CDR3 sequences, about 2% observed once, and the top ten hold approximately 70%. Sample: T cells from a healthy donor cultured with Jurkat leukemia cells, taken from a culture containing an anti-CD19 bispecific antibody. Source of these receptors: a human donor in good health. Some clones in this sample may be carry-over from other donors' samples. Both conserved end residues are part of each CDR3. A D gene is named only where the DNA matches it firmly. Size is stated for part of the rows, as once, few or many counts, or as a class when the clone is expanded.

CASSQGMGLENYEQYF,TGTGCCAGCAGCCAAGGAATGGGACTAGAAAACTACGAGCAGTACTTC,TRBD2,TRBJ2-7,16,TRBV3-1,few
CASSGTGDRRSGANVLTF,TGTGCCAGCAGCGGGACCGGGGACAGGCGATCTGGGGCCAACGTCCTGACTTTC,TRBD1,TRBJ2-6,18,TRBV6-6,many
CAISGRGGHTDTQYF,TGTGCCATCAGTGGTCGGGGGGGCCACACAGATACGCAGTATTTT,TRBD2,TRBJ2-3,15,TRBV10-3,many
CATGDRGLTDTQYF,TGTGCCACCGGAGACAGGGGGCTCACAGATACGCAGTATTTT,TRBD1,TRBJ2-3,14,TRBV19,many
CASSSDAILAGRFTRQETQYF,TGCGCCAGCAGCTCGGATGCGATACTAGCGGGGAGATTTACTCGCCAAGAGACCCAGTACTTC,TRBD2,TRBJ2-5,21,TRBV5-1,many
CASSSPRSLYNEQYF,TGTGCCAGCAGCTCCCCGCGGTCATTGTACAATGAGCAGTACTTC,NA,TRBJ2-7,15,TRBV5-6,NA
CAWRPGQGFDEQFF,TGTGCCTGGAGGCCGGGACAGGGGTTTGATGAGCAGTTCTTC,TRBD1,TRBJ2-1,14,TRBV30,few
CASSVGPGELFF,TGTGCCAGCAGCGTCGGTCCCGGGGAGCTGTTTTTT,NA,TRBJ2-2,12,TRBV27,many
CASSLDYRGEQFF,TGTGCCAGCAGCTTAGATTATAGGGGTGAGCAGTTCTTC,NA,TRBJ2-1,13,TRBV11-3,many
CASSFLGSGETQYF,TGTGCCAGCAGCTTCCTTGGGTCCGGAGAGACCCAGTACTTC,NA,TRBJ2-5,14,TRBV7-9,many
CASSLVHGYTF,TGTGCCAGCAGCTTGGTACATGGCTACACCTTC,NA,TRBJ1-2,11,TRBV5-5,many
CASSLIMGGQYNEQFF,TGTGCCAGCAGTTTGATCATGGGAGGACAATACAATGAGCAGTTCTTC,NA,TRBJ2-1,16,TRBV27,many
CASRALGGGGNNSPLHF,TGTGCCAGCAGGGCCTTGGGAGGGGGCGGGAATAATTCACCCCTCCACTTT,TRBD1,TRBJ1-6,17,TRBV6-5,many
CSARDYRQGFNEQFF,TGCAGTGCTAGAGATTATCGGCAGGGGTTCAATGAGCAGTTCTTC,NA,TRBJ2-1,15,TRBV20-1,many
CASIPISGGKCNEQFF,TGCGCCAGCATACCCATTAGCGGGGGGAAATGCAATGAGCAGTTCTTC,TRBD2,TRBJ2-1,16,TRBV10-1,many
CASSFSLPASHDSSYNEQFF,TGTGCCAGCAGTTTCTCCCTCCCTGCTAGCCACGACAGCTCCTACAATGAGCAGTTCTTC,NA,TRBJ2-1,20,TRBV27,many
CSARDLDRASYTF,TGCAGTGCTAGAGATTTGGATAGAGCGAGCTACACCTTC,NA,TRBJ1-2,13,TRBV20-1,many
CASSLLGIEQYF,TGTGCCAGCAGCTTATTGGGAATTGAACAGTACTTC,NA,TRBJ2-7,12,TRBV7-2,many
CASSIAGQLNTEAFF,TGTGCCAGTAGTATAGCCGGACAGTTGAACACTGAAGCTTTCTTT,NA,TRBJ1-1,15,TRBV19,many
CASSFYTADTQYF,TGTGCCAGCAGTTTTTACACGGCAGATACGCAGTATTTT,NA,TRBJ2-3,13,TRBV12-3/TRBV12-4,many
CASSSRTGYGEKLFF,TGTGCCAGCAGCTCCCGGACAGGGTACGGTGAAAAACTGTTTTTT,TRBD1,TRBJ1-4,15,TRBV7-8,many
CASSSIYGAAGEYEQYF,TGTGCCAGCAGCTCCATCTATGGAGCAGCGGGGGAATACGAGCAGTACTTC,TRBD2,TRBJ2-7,17,TRBV11-2,NA
CASSRVENEQFF,TGTGCCAGCAGCCGAGTAGAGAATGAGCAGTTCTTC,NA,TRBJ2-1,12,TRBV28,many
CASSLGLAGLTDTQYF,TGCGCCAGCAGCTTGGGACTAGCGGGACTCACAGATACGCAGTATTTT,TRBD2,TRBJ2-3,16,TRBV5-1,many
CASSLTDRASYNEQFF,TGCGCCAGCAGCTTGACGGACAGGGCCTCCTACAATGAGCAGTTCTTC,TRBD1,TRBJ2-1,16,TRBV5-1,many
CASSLAGLAGASSYNEQFF,TGTGCCAGCAGCTTGGCGGGACTAGCGGGGGCTAGCTCCTACAATGAGCAGTTCTTC,TRBD2,TRBJ2-1,19,TRBV5-4,NA
CASSDSYNEQFF,TGTGCCAGCAGTGATTCCTACAATGAGCAGTTCTTC,NA,TRBJ2-1,12,TRBV6-6,many
CASSQGLAGDTDTQYF,TGTGCCAGCAGCCAAGGACTAGCGGGGGACACAGATACGCAGTATTTT,TRBD2,TRBJ2-3,16,TRBV3-1,many
CASSPPGDPTGELFF,TGTGCCAGCTCACCACCGGGGGATCCTACCGGGGAGCTGTTTTTT,NA,TRBJ2-2,15,TRBV18,NA
CASSPRTDRWGLSYEQYF,TGTGCCAGCTCACCCCGGACAGATCGGTGGGGCCTCTCCTACGAGCAGTACTTC,NA,TRBJ2-7,18,TRBV18,many
CASSSSTGSHYGYTF,TGTGCCAGCAGCTCCTCGACAGGGTCACACTATGGCTACACCTTC,TRBD1,TRBJ1-2,15,TRBV11-2,many
CASSLLGTDYEQYF,TGTGCCAGCAGTTTATTAGGGACAGACTACGAGCAGTACTTC,TRBD1,TRBJ2-7,14,TRBV27,many
CASSPTTNREYAFF,TGTGCCAGCAGCCCCACTACCAACAGGGAGTACGCTTTCTTT,NA,TRBJ1-1,14,TRBV11-2,many
CASSPLGAEITDTQYF,TGTGCCAGCAGCCCCCTTGGAGCGGAGATCACAGATACGCAGTATTTT,NA,TRBJ2-3,16,TRBV7-2,many
CSVVWDSGYEQYF,TGCAGCGTTGTCTGGGACAGTGGTTACGAGCAGTACTTC,TRBD1,TRBJ2-7,13,TRBV29-1,many
CAWSVVVGRVGEQYF,TGTGCCTGGAGTGTAGTGGTGGGCAGGGTCGGCGAGCAGTACTTC,NA,TRBJ2-7,15,TRBV30,many
CASSPNTGELFF,TGTGCCAGCAGCCCAAACACCGGGGAGCTGTTTTTT,NA,TRBJ2-2,12,TRBV7-3,many
CASSEFGLAFSGANVLTF,TGTGCCAGCAGTGAATTCGGACTAGCGTTTTCCGGGGCCAACGTCCTGACTTTC,TRBD2,TRBJ2-6,18,TRBV6-1,many
CASTLRDGYEQYF,TGTGCCAGCACCCTCCGAGATGGCTACGAGCAGTACTTC,NA,TRBJ2-7,13,TRBV28,many
CASSSHEQYF,TGTGCCAGCAGTTCTCACGAGCAGTACTTC,NA,TRBJ2-7,10,TRBV28,many
CASSPGVAADTQYF,TGTGCCAGCTCACCAGGAGTTGCAGCAGATACGCAGTATTTT,NA,TRBJ2-3,14,TRBV18,few